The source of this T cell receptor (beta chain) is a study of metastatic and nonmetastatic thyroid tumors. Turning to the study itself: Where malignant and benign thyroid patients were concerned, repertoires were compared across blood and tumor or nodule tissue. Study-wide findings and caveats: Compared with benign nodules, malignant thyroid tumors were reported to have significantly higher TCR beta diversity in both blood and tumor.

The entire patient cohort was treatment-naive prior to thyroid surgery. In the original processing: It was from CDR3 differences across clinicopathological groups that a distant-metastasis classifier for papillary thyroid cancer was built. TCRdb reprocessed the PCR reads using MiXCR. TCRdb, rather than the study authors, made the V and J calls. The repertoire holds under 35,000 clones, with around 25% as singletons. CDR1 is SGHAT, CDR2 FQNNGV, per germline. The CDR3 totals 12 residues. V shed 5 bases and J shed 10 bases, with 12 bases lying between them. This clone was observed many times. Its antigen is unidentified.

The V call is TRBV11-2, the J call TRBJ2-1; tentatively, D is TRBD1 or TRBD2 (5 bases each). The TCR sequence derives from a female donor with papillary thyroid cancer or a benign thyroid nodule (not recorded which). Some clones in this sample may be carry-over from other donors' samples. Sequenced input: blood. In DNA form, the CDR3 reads TGTGCCAGCAGCCCGGGGCTGGGGGAGCAGTTCTTC. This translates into CASSPGLGEQFF.